Shown below are 22 T cell receptor beta chains from a single sample sequenced in a study of T-cell reconstitution after alpha-beta-depleted transplantation in children. Unique molecular identifiers were incorporated into the prepared TCRbeta library. MiXCR, run by TCRdb on the PCR reads, gives a single entry per CDR3 protein. The sample holds roughly 310,000 distinct CDR3 sequences, more than 20% seen once. The specimen comprised PBMCs, mostly from graft donor cells, sampled 180 days after TCRalphabeta/CD19-depleted stem cell transplant. Source of these receptors: a male patient younger than 18 who had a stem cell transplant for acute lymphoblastic leukemia, so the T cells may come from the graft donor.

V gene TRBV7-9 combines with J gene TRBJ2-6; D call uncertain. Between the trimmed V and J ends, which lost 5 bases and 0 bases, there was a span of 8 bases. This CDR3 contains 15 residues. Germline CDR1 is SEHNR and CDR2 is FQNEAQ (reference sequence). CDR3 nucleotides: TGTGCCAGCAGCATCGGGTACTCTGGGGCCAACGTCCTGACTTTC. Amino acid sequence: CASSIGYSGANVLTF.

The chain employs TRBV6-6 and TRBJ1-3, with D maybe TRBD1 (6 bases). This CDR3 is 12 amino acids long. The V end was cut by 8 bases, the J end by 8 bases, with 13 bases between. Germline CDR1 reads MNHNY; CDR2 reads SVGAGI (reference sequence). CDR3 sequence: CASLGQSDTIYF. The CDR3 DNA reads as TGTGCCAGCCTCGGACAGTCAGACACCATATATTTT.

This clonotype occurred a few times. V gene TRBV20-1 combines with J gene TRBJ2-5, with D possibly being TRBD2 (6 bases). CDR1 is DFQATT, CDR2 SNEGSKA, per germline (reference sequence). CDR3 length: 15 residues. V lost 4 bases to trimming and J lost 4 bases, with 19 bases between them. The CDR3 is CSATLGPGGAETQYF. As DNA, the CDR3 is TGCAGTGCTACTCTGGGTCCCGGGGGAGCAGAGACCCAGTACTTC.

This clonotype was found a few times. The V gene is TRBV29-1, the J gene TRBJ2-7; TRBD2 matches 9 bases. From germline, CDR1 is SQVTM and CDR2 ANQGSEA. This CDR3 is built from 14 residues. The V gene end was trimmed by 3 bases and the J gene end by 2 bases; junction bases not matched to a gene: 5. The CDR3 sequence: CSVDGASGAYEQYF. CDR3 DNA sequence: TGCAGCGTTGATGGGGCTAGCGGGGCCTACGAGCAGTACTTC.

This clonotype was seen a single time. V is TRBV5-5 and J is TRBJ1-2; 8 nucleotides align to TRBD1. V shed 1 base and J 6 bases; nucleotides not matched to a gene: 8. The CDR3 has 15 amino acids. Germline V gene data show CDR1 as SGHKS and CDR2 as YYEKEE (reference sequence). CDR3 amino acids: CASSLFPGGRDGYTF. DNA of the CDR3: TGTGCCAGCAGCTTGTTTCCAGGGGGCAGGGATGGCTACACCTTC. Together with reference TRBV5-5 and TRBJ1-2, the CDR3 gives the full variable domain: DAGVTQSPTHLIKTRGQQVTLRCSPISGHKSVSWYQQVLGQGPQFIFQYYEKEERGRGNFPDRFSARQFPNYSSELNVNALLLGDSALYLCASSLFPGGRDGYTFGSGTRLTVV.

This clonotype has ten or more counts. V and J are TRBV5-1 and TRBJ2-1; 8 nucleotides agree with TRBD1. This CDR3 spans 16 amino acids. CDR1 is SGHRS, CDR2 YFSETQ, per germline. J lost 3 bases, V lost 4 bases, and 9 bases had no gene match. The CDR3 here is CASSLGQGLLYNEQFF. The CDR3 coding sequence is TGCGCCAGCAGCCTCGGACAGGGCCTCCTCTACAATGAGCAGTTCTTC.

This clonotype was seen only a few times. V and J are TRBV4-2 and TRBJ1-3; 7 bases map to TRBD1. CDR3 length equals 15 residues. Germline V gene sequence: CDR1 LGHNA, CDR2 YNFKEQ. V was pared by 4 bases and J by 2 bases, with 5 bases of the junction left unmatched. The CDR3 region has the DNA TGTGCCAGCAGCCGGACAGGCACTACTGGAAACACCATATATTTT. Translation gives CASSRTGTTGNTIYF.

There are a few counts of this clonotype. The chain recombines TRBV20-1 with TRBJ2-7, with 7 bases lining up with TRBD1. The CDR3 is 15 amino acids. Germline V gives CDR1 DFQATT, CDR2 SNEGSKA (reference sequence). Trimming cost V 3 bases and J 0 bases; bases outside gene matches: 8. In DNA, the CDR3 is TGCAGTGCTAGGAAGCACGGGACAGCCTCCTACGAGCAGTACTTC. It specifies CSARKHGTASYEQYF.

This clonotype was recorded a few times. V usage is TRBV2 and J usage is TRBJ2-7; D tentatively fits TRBD1 or TRBD2 (5 bases each). Trimming removed 5 bases from V and 4 bases from J, with 12 bases in between. The germline V gene encodes CDR1 SNHLY and CDR2 FYNNEI. The CDR3 is made up of 13 amino acids. This CDR3 reads CASSSGTRYEQYF. DNA for the CDR3: TGTGCCAGCAGTTCCGGGACCAGGTACGAGCAGTACTTC.

This clonotype has more than one count but fewer than ten. V gene TRBV20-1 combines with J gene TRBJ2-2, with D perhaps matching TRBD1 (6 bases). The germline CDR1 and CDR2 sequences are DFQATT and SNEGSKA (reference sequence). V shed 1 base and J shed 1 base, with 13 bases lying between them. There are 16 residues in the CDR3. The CDR3 DNA sequence: TGCAGTGCTAGAGCCGGACAGTTTTGGAACACCGGGGAGCTGTTTTTT. Amino acids: CSARAGQFWNTGELFF.

The V gene is TRBV9, the J gene TRBJ2-1, with 14 bases fitting TRBD2. Germline-derived CDR1 and CDR2 are SGDLS and YYNGEE. The ends lost 0 bases at V and 8 bases at J; junction bases unmatched: 4. The CDR3 extends over 16 amino acids. The CDR3 loop is CASSVGLAGGSDEQFF. The CDR3 region has the DNA TGTGCCAGCAGCGTAGGACTAGCGGGAGGGTCGGATGAGCAGTTCTTC.

This clonotype was found a few times. The CDR3 protein is CASSLIGELDTQYF. DNA for the CDR3: TGTGCCAGCAGCTTGATAGGGGAGCTGGATACGCAGTATTTT. This sequence joins TRBV7-6 and TRBJ2-3; D may correspond to TRBD1 or TRBD2 (5 bases each). V lost 3 bases, J lost 6 bases, and 13 bases lay in between. Germline-derived CDR1 and CDR2 are SGHVS and FNYEAQ. The CDR3 is made up of 14 amino acids.

This rearrangement joins TRBV15 to TRBJ2-7; no definite D call. The length of the CDR3 is 12 residues. Trimming pared 4 bases from V and 4 bases from J, leaving 8 bases between. Germline lookup yields CDR1 LNHNV and CDR2 YYDKDF (reference sequence). CDR3 coding DNA: TGTGCCACCAGCAAGGAAGGTTACGAGCAGTACTTC. This translates into CATSKEGYEQYF.

The table lists this clonotype with a few counts. The chain couples TRBV9 to TRBJ2-5; D is unresolved. Germline assignment: CDR1 SGDLS and CDR2 YYNGEE. The V end lost 4 bases, the J end lost 2 bases, and 12 bases lay between the germline ends. CDR3 size: 14 residues. The CDR3 nucleotides are TGTGCCAGCAGCCCCCGACTCCATCAAGAGACCCAGTACTTC. It is translated as CASSPRLHQETQYF.

This clonotype was counted a few times. The chain recombines TRBV7-2 with TRBJ1-1, with D unclear. Germline V gene data show CDR1 as SGHTA and CDR2 as FQGNSA. Trimming removed 3 bases at V and 1 base at J, with 3 bases between. The CDR3 totals 12 residues. CDR3 coding DNA: TGTGCCAGCAGCTTCGAGAACACTGAAGCTTTCTTT. It translates to CASSFENTEAFF.

This chain connects TRBV20-1 to TRBJ1-1; 8 bases align to TRBD1. Losses at the gene ends were 3 bases for V and 7 bases for J; bases not matched to a gene: 7. Germline V gene sequence: CDR1 DFQATT, CDR2 SNEGSKA (reference sequence). This CDR3 is built from 13 residues. Here the CDR3 DNA reads TGCAGTGCTAGCCCCAGCGGACAGGGTGAAGCTTTCTTT. This translates into CSASPSGQGEAFF.

The chain employs TRBV7-6 and TRBJ2-3, with D hard to call. Per the germline V gene, CDR1 is SGHVS and CDR2 is FNYEAQ. Trimming pared 4 bases from V and 0 bases from J, leaving 29 bases between. This CDR3 contains 21 residues. The CDR3 loop is CASSSLARRTADLFSTDTQYF. CDR3 sequence (DNA): TGTGCCAGCAGCTCTTTAGCACGTAGGACGGCAGATCTTTTTAGCACAGATACGCAGTATTTT.

V is TRBV9 and J is TRBJ2-5, with 7 bases fitting TRBD2. Unmatched junction bases numbered 20, after V lost 5 bases and J lost 4 bases. The germline V gene encodes CDR1 SGDLS and CDR2 YYNGEE. This CDR3 comprises 18 residues. The CDR3 DNA follows: TGTGCCAGCAGTCGAGATGGGGGGGACTACCTAATGTTAGAGACCCAGTACTTC. This encodes CASSRDGGDYLMLETQYF.

This clonotype was found a few times. The chain employs TRBV12-5 and TRBJ2-1; D tentatively reads TRBD1 or TRBD2 (5 bases each). CDR1 LGHNT and CDR2 FRNRAP come from the germline V gene. Trimming removed 3 bases at V and 10 bases at J, with 13 bases between. The CDR3 sequence is 13 residues long. The CDR3 DNA sequence: TGTGCTAGTGGTTTTGGAACTAGGGGCGAGCAGTTCTTC. The encoded protein is CASGFGTRGEQFF. Full variable domain (remainder filled in from reference TRBV12-5 and TRBJ2-1): DARVTQTPRHKVTEMGQEVTMRCQPILGHNTVFWYRQTMMQGLELLAYFRNRAPLDDSGMPKDRFSAEMPDATLATLKIQPSEPRDSAVYFCASGFGTRGEQFFGPGTRLTVL.

In its sample, this clonotype was seen a few times. One junction end does not reproduce the germline sequence, and a read error may be involved. V is TRBV5-1 and J is TRBJ2-1, with 13 bases fitting TRBD2. The CDR3 totals 11 residues. Germline loops: CDR1 SGHRS, CDR2 YFSETQ. As DNA, the CDR3 is TGCGCCAGCGGAAGAGGACTAGCGGGGGTCTTC. It codes for CASGRGLAGVF.

This clonotype was observed a handful of times. The chain recombines TRBV10-2 with TRBJ2-7, with a possible D match to TRBD2 (5 bases). Germline V gene lookup returns CDR1 WSHSY and CDR2 SAAADI. The V end was cut by 1 base, the J end by 5 bases, with 6 bases between. The CDR3 length is 12 residues. The CDR3 sequence is CASSEWRNEQYF. The CDR3 DNA follows: TGCGCCAGCAGTGAGTGGAGGAACGAGCAGTACTTC.

The J gene is TRBJ1-2, the V gene TRBV20-1; D unresolved. The CDR3 is 12 amino acids. Trimming took off 2 bases at V and 11 bases at J, with 15 bases between the two ends. Per germline, CDR1 DFQATT and CDR2 SNEGSKA (reference sequence). The CDR3 nucleotides read TGCAGTGCTAGAAGTGCCAGCCTTTGGTACACCTTC. The encoded protein is CSARSASLWYTF.